A selection of T cell receptor beta chains follows, all from one sample in a study of blood T cell repertoires in COVID-19. This table comes from immunoSEQ multiplex PCR, and its TCRdb copy is limited to in-frame clones, with some not included. This sample carries about 96,000 clones, about 81% of them seen once, and the ten largest clones take roughly a sixth. Specimen: peripheral blood. These receptors came from a woman aged 55-69 years with acute or convalescent COVID-19. Both conserved end residues are part of each CDR3. Fields, in order: clone size, CDR3 length, J gene, V gene, D gene, CDR3 DNA, CDR3 protein. The D gene is left open where the match is weak. Clone size is not always given. Where it is, it says once, few, many or a class for expanded clones.

.	13	TRBJ1-2	TRBV3-1/TRBV3-2	.	TGTGCCAGCAGCCAATCTCGGGGAGGCGGCTACACCTTC	CASSQSRGGGYTF
.	13	TRBJ2-1	TRBV3-1/TRBV3-2	.	TGTGCCAGCAGCCAAGACCGGTTCAATGAGCAGTTCTTC	CASSQDRFNEQFF
.	14	TRBJ1-1	TRBV14	.	TGTGCCAGCAGCCAAGAAGCTCGAGGGGGTGAAGCTTTCTTT	CASSQEARGGEAFF
.	12	TRBJ2-7	TRBV7-9	.	TGTGCCAGCAGCTCTAGGATCTACGAGCAGTACTTC	CASSSRIYEQYF
.	16	TRBJ1-3	TRBV9	TRBD1	TGTGCCAGCAGCGCGGCCAGGGGGAGCTCTGGAAACACCATATATTTT	CASSAARGSSGNTIYF
.	13	TRBJ1-4	TRBV4-2	.	TGTGCCAGCAGCCAAAGCAGGGGAGAAAAACTGTTTTTT	CASSQSRGEKLFF
.	17	TRBJ1-5	TRBV4-1	.	TGCGCCAGCAGCCAAGACGGGGGGGCGCGGGGCAATCAGCCCCAGCATTTT	CASSQDGGARGNQPQHF
.	14	TRBJ1-4	TRBV11-3	.	TGTGCCAGCAGCTTAGCAGGGGTGGAGGAAAAACTGTTTTTT	CASSLAGVEEKLFF
.	17	TRBJ1-2	TRBV9	TRBD1	TGTGCCAGCAGCGTCGACCCCGGGACAGGGGCAGGGTATGGCTACACCTTC	CASSVDPGTGAGYGYTF
.	17	TRBJ1-3	TRBV15	.	TGTGCCACCCAGGCCCGAGACACAGGGTACTCTGGAAACACCATATATTTT	CATQARDTGYSGNTIYF
.	15	TRBJ1-3	TRBV10-1	.	TGCGCCATCGATGGGGGGGCAGCCTCTGGAAACACCATATATTTT	CAIDGGAASGNTIYF
.	16	TRBJ1-6	TRBV7-8	.	TGTGCCAGCAGCTTAGCGGTGGGGAGCGAGGGTTCACCCCTCCACTTT	CASSLAVGSEGSPLHF
.	14	TRBJ1-2	TRBV2	.	TGTGCCAGCACCTCGGACAGTTATAACTATGGCTACACCTTC	CASTSDSYNYGYTF
.	18	TRBJ1-5	TRBV18	TRBD1	TGTGCCAGCTCACCCCCGGGACAGGGGATCGGTGGCAATCAGCCCCAGCATTTT	CASSPPGQGIGGNQPQHF
.	16	TRBJ1-4	TRBV19	TRBD1	TGTGCCAGTAGTAGACAAGGGGGCACAACTAATGAAAAACTGTTTTTT	CASSRQGGTTNEKLFF
.	16	TRBJ2-5	TRBV7-6	TRBD2	TGTGCCAGCAGCTTAGATCCAGCGGGGGTTCAAGAGACCCAGTACTTC	CASSLDPAGVQETQYF
.	13	TRBJ1-4	TRBV12-3/TRBV12-4	.	TGTGCCAGCAGGGCAGGGCTTGTTGAAAAACTGTTTTTT	CASRAGLVEKLFF
.	13	TRBJ2-5	TRBV11-3	TRBD2	TGTGCCAGCAGCCGGGGGGGAGAAGAGACCCAGTACTTC	CASSRGGEETQYF
.	12	TRBJ1-1	TRBV30	.	TGTGCCTGGACTAGGGGCTTCGGAGGGGCTTTCTTT	CAWTRGFGGAFF
.	15	TRBJ2-5	TRBV6-5	TRBD1	TGTGCCAGCACTCGGGACAGGGGTCTTGCAGAGACCCAGTACTTC	CASTRDRGLAETQYF
.	15	TRBJ1-5	TRBV18	.	TGTGCCAGCTCACCAGACGGGGATTCAAATCAGCCCCAGCATTTT	CASSPDGDSNQPQHF
once	16	TRBJ1-3	TRBV10-2	TRBD1	TGCGCCAGCAGGGGAACCGGGACAGATTTTGGAAACACCATATATTTT	CASRGTGTDFGNTIYF
.	19	TRBJ2-7	TRBV5-6	TRBD2	TGTGCCAGCACCCTCCGGGCACTAGCGGCCACTACCTCAGACTACGAGCAGTACTTC	CASTLRALAATTSDYEQYF
.	15	TRBJ1-1	TRBV5-1	TRBD1	TGCGCCAGCAAAATACCGGGACAGGTGAACACTGAAGCTTTCTTT	CASKIPGQVNTEAFF
.	16	TRBJ1-2	TRBV11-2	.	TGTGCCAGCAGCCCTCGAATGCAGGGATCGCTCTATGGCTACACCTTC	CASSPRMQGSLYGYTF
once	16	TRBJ1-6	TRBV7-2	.	TGTGCCAGCAGCCTCGGGGGGGGCTCCTATAATTCACCCCTCCACTTT	CASSLGGGSYNSPLHF
.	13	TRBJ2-7	TRBV4-1	.	TGCGCCAGCAGCCAAGATGAACAGTACGAGCAGTACTTC	CASSQDEQYEQYF
.	14	TRBJ1-1	TRBV18	.	TGTGCCAGCTCACCGGTAAACTTGAACACTGAAGCTTTCTTT	CASSPVNLNTEAFF
few	14	TRBJ2-7	TRBV5-1	.	TGCGCCAGCAGCTTGGGAGGGCCCGCGCACGAGCAGTACTTC	CASSLGGPAHEQYF
.	16	TRBJ1-6	TRBV3-1/TRBV3-2	.	TGTGCCAGCGGAGCGGACCGATGGCTGGGGAATTCACCCCTCCACTTT	CASGADRWLGNSPLHF
.	16	TRBJ2-3	TRBV27	.	TGTGCCAGCAGTTTATCTGGGGGCACTCTCACAGATACGCAGTATTTT	CASSLSGGTLTDTQYF
.	17	TRBJ2-7	TRBV4-2	TRBD1	TGTGCCAGCAGCCAAGATTTGGGGACAGGGCGATCCTACGAGCAGTACTTC	CASSQDLGTGRSYEQYF
.	13	TRBJ2-7	TRBV30	TRBD1	TGTGCCTGGAGTCGGGACAGGGGCTACGAGCAGTACTTC	CAWSRDRGYEQYF
.	15	TRBJ1-1	TRBV13	TRBD1	TGTGCCAGCAGCTCCCTAATGACAGGGCGAACTGAAGCTTTCTTT	CASSSLMTGRTEAFF
.	17	TRBJ1-5	TRBV19	.	TGTGCCAGTAGTACGCCGGGACACCGATCTAGCAATCAGCCCCAGCATTTT	CASSTPGHRSSNQPQHF
.	12	TRBJ2-7	TRBV29-1	.	TGCAGCGTGGCGTCGCAGGGCAGCGAGCAGTACTTC	CSVASQGSEQYF
.	15	TRBJ1-3	TRBV6-5	TRBD1	TGTGCCAGCAGCAGACAGGGGTTGTCTGGAAACACCATATATTTT	CASSRQGLSGNTIYF
.	14	TRBJ1-5	TRBV19	.	TGTGCCAGTAGTCAAAGTGGGGGGTCTCAGCCCCAGCATTTT	CASSQSGGSQPQHF
.	14	TRBJ1-2	TRBV5-6	TRBD1	TGTGCCAGCAGCTGGGGACAGGGGATCTATGGCTACACCTTC	CASSWGQGIYGYTF
.	14	TRBJ1-1	TRBV5-1	.	TGCGCCAGCAGCTTGGCCGCCAGGGACACTGAAGCTTTCTTT	CASSLAARDTEAFF
.	14	TRBJ2-5	TRBV18	.	TGTGCCAGCTCACCACGCCCGTTCGGAGAGACCCAGTACTTC	CASSPRPFGETQYF
.	13	TRBJ2-1	TRBV11-3	.	TGTGCCAGCAGCTCTACGATTTACAATGAGCAGTTCTTC	CASSSTIYNEQFF
.	14	TRBJ2-7	TRBV5-4	TRBD1	TGTGCCAGCAGCGGACAGGGCCTCTCCTACGAGCAGTACTTC	CASSGQGLSYEQYF